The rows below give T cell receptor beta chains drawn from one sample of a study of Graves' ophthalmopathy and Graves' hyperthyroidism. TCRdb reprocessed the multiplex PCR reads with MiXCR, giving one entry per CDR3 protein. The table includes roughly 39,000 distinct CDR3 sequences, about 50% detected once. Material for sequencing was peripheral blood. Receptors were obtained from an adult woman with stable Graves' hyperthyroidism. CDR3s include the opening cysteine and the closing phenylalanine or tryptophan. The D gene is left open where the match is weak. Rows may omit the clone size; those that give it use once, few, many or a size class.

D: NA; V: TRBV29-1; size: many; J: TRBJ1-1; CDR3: CSVGRGTRGTEAFF; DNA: TGCAGCGTTGGGCGAGGGACGAGGGGCACTGAAGCTTTCTTT
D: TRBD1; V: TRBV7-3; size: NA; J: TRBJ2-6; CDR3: CASSGQGLSGANVLTF; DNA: TGTGCCAGCAGCGGACAGGGCCTCTCTGGGGCCAACGTCCTGACTTTC
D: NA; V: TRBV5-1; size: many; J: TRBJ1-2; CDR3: CASSLPGQGTSGYTF; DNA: TGCGCCAGCAGCTTGCCGGGACAAGGGACTAGCGGCTACACCTTC
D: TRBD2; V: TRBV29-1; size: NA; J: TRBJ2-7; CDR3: CSVEGWLAGEGQYF; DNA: TGCAGCGTTGAAGGTTGGCTAGCGGGAGAGGGGCAGTACTTC
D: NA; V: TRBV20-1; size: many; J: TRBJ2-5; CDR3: CSARDLWRGRLETQYF; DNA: TGCAGTGCTAGAGATCTTTGGAGGGGGCGCCTGGAGACCCAGTACTTC
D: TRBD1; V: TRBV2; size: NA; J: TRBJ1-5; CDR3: CASTVDRDRQPQHF; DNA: TGTGCCAGCACTGTAGACAGGGATCGTCAGCCCCAGCATTTT
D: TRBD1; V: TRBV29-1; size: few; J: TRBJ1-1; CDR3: CSDGGQGNTEAFF; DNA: TGCAGCGACGGGGGACAGGGAAACACTGAAGCTTTCTTT
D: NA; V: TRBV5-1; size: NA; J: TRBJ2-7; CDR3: CASSLVATALYEQYF; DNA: TGCGCCAGCAGCTTGGTTGCGACAGCACTGTACGAGCAGTACTTC
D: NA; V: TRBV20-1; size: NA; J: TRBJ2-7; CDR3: CSARVASGLSYEQYF; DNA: TGCAGTGCTAGAGTCGCAAGCGGACTTTCCTACGAGCAGTACTTC
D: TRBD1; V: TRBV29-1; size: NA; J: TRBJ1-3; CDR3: CSVERGPGNTIYF; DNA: TGCAGCGTTGAAAGGGGGCCAGGAAACACCATATATTTT
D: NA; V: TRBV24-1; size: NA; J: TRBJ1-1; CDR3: CATSDSGWAVNTEAFF; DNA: TGTGCCACCAGTGATTCGGGATGGGCCGTGAACACTGAAGCTTTCTTT
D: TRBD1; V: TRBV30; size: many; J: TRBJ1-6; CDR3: CAWSGSGQYNSPLHF; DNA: TGTGCCTGGAGTGGGTCGGGACAGTATAATTCACCCCTCCACTTT
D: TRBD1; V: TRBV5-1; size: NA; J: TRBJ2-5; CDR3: CASSFGGQGQETQYF; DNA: TGCGCCAGCAGCTTCGGAGGACAGGGTCAAGAGACCCAGTACTTC
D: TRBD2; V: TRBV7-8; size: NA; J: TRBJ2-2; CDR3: CASSLAGTSATGELFF; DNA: TGTGCCAGCAGCTTAGCGGGGACTAGCGCCACCGGGGAGCTGTTTTTT
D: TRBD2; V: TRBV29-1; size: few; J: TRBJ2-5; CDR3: CSAGGRGHETQYF; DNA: TGCAGCGCCGGGGGGAGGGGTCATGAGACCCAGTACTTC
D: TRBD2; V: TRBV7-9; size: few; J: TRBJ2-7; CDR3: CASSFISGSARFYEQYF; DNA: TGTGCCAGCAGCTTTATAAGCGGGAGTGCACGATTCTACGAGCAGTACTTC
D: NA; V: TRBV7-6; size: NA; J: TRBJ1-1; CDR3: CASRRGGNTEAFF; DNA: TGTGCCAGCCGCCGGGGGGGGAACACTGAAGCTTTCTTT
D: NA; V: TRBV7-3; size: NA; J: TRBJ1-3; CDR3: CASSLTDGPNTIYF; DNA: TGTGCCAGCAGCTTAACGGACGGGCCGAACACCATATATTTT
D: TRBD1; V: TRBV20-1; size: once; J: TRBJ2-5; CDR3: CSAPQTGWQGTQYF; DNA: TGCAGTGCCCCCCAGACAGGGTGGCAAGGGACCCAGTACTTC
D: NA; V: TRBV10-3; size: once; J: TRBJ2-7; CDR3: CAISETGSSYEQYF; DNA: TGTGCCATCAGTGAGACAGGGAGCTCCTACGAGCAGTACTTC
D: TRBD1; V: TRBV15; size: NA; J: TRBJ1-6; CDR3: CATSRGTGGYSPLHF; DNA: TGTGCCACCAGCAGAGGGACAGGGGGATATTCACCCCTCCACTTT
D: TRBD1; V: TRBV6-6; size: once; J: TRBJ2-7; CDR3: CASRRTGTGDEQYF; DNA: TGTGCCAGCAGGCGAACCGGGACAGGGGACGAGCAGTACTTC
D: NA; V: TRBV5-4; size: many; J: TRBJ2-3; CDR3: CASRRGLPEDTQYF; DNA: TGTGCCAGCCGTAGGGGACTCCCGGAAGATACGCAGTATTTT
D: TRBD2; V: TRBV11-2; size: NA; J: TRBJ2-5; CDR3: CTSSSPQAGVQETQYF; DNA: TGTACCAGCAGCTCCCCTCAAGCGGGAGTCCAAGAGACACAGTACTTC
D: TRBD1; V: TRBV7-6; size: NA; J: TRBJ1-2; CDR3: CASSPETGGDYGYTF; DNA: TGTGCCAGCAGCCCAGAAACAGGGGGCGACTATGGCTACACCTTC
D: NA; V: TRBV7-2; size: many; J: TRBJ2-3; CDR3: CASSLGLASTDTQYF; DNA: TGTGCCAGCAGCTTAGGTCTAGCGAGTACAGATACGCAGTATTTT
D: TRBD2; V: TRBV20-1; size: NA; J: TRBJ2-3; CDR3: CSASQEGTSGRGDTQYF; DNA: TGCAGTGCCAGCCAAGAGGGGACTAGCGGGAGAGGCGATACGCAGTATTTT
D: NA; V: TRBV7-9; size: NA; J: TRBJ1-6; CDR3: CASSFRGTNSPLHF; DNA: TGTGCCAGCAGCTTCAGGGGAACGAATTCACCCCTCCACTTT
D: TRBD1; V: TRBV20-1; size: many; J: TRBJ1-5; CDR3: CSAPGTGGGNQPQHF; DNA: TGCAGTGCTCCCGGGACAGGGGGAGGCAATCAGCCCCAGCATTTT
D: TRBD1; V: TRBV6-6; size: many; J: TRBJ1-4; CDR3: CASSRDRGNEKLFF; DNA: TGTGCCAGCAGCAGGGACAGGGGAAATGAAAAACTGTTTTTT
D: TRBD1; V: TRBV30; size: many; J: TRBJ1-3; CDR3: CASRDRVGNTIYF; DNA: TGTGCTTCACGGGACAGGGTTGGAAACACCATATATTTT
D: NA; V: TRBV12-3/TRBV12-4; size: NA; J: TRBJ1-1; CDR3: CAIAKWGGTEAFF; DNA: TGTGCCATCGCGAAATGGGGAGGCACTGAAGCTTTCTTT
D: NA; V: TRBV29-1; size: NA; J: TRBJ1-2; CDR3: CSVIGGGHGYTF; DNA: TGCAGCGTGATAGGGGGAGGCCATGGCTACACCTTC
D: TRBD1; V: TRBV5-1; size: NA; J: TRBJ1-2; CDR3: CASPAGTGANYGYTF; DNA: TGTGCCAGCCCCGCCGGGACAGGGGCTAACTATGGCTACACCTTC
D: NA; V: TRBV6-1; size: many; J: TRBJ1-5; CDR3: CASRIGSGGNQPQHF; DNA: TGTGCCAGCAGAATAGGATCGGGGGGCAATCAGCCCCAGCATTTT
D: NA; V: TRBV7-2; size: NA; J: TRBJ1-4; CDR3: CASSLAWTVTNEKLLF; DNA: TGTGCCAGCAGCTTAGCTTGGACAGTAACTAATGAAAAACTGCTTTTT
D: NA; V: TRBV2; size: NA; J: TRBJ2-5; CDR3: CASSEALSTQYF; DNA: TGTGCCAGCAGTGAAGCGCTCTCGACCCAGTACTTC
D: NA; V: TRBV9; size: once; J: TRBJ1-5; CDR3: CASSVDSSEGPQHF; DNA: TGTGCCAGCAGCGTTGACAGTTCCGAGGGTCCCCAGCATTTT
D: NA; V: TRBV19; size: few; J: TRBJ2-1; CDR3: CASSIADEYYNEQFF; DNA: TGTGCCAGTAGTATAGCGGACGAATACTACAATGAGCAGTTCTTC
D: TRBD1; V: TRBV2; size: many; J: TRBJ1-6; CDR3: CASSARDRAFNSPLHF; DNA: TGTGCCAGCAGTGCCCGGGACAGGGCGTTCAATTCACCCCTCCACTTT
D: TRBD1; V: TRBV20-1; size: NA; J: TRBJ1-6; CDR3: CSAPGDRGKGSPLHF; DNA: TGCAGTGCTCCCGGAGACAGGGGGAAAGGTTCACCCCTCCACTTT
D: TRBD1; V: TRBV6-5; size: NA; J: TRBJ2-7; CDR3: CASGTGDHEQYF; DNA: TGTGCCAGCGGGACAGGGGACCACGAGCAGTACTTC
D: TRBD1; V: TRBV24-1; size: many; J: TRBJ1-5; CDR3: CATRDRGGAGNQPQHF; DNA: TGTGCCACCCGGGACAGGGGCGGAGCGGGCAATCAGCCCCAGCATTTT
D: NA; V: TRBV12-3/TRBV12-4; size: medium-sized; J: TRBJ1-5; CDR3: CASSFTGNQPQHF; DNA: TGTGCCAGCAGTTTTACAGGCAATCAGCCCCAGCATTTT
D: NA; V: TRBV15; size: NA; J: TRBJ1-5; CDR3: CATSTLFPYSNQPQHF; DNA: TGTGCCACCAGCACCCTTTTCCCCTATAGCAATCAGCCCCAGCATTTT
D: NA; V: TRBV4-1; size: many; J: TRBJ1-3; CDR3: CASSQDRHYSGNTIYF; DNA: TGCGCCAGCAGCCAAGACCGACACTACTCTGGAAACACCATATATTTT
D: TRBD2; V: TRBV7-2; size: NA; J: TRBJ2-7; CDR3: CASSLDPGGGTSYEQYF; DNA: TGTGCCAGCAGCTTAGACCCGGGGGGAGGGACCTCCTACGAGCAGTACTTC
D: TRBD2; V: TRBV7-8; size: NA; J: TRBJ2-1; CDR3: CASSPARAGGNEQFF; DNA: TGTGCCAGCAGCCCGGCGAGGGCGGGAGGCAATGAGCAGTTCTTC
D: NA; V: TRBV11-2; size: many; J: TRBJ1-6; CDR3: CASSLRGDSKSPLHF; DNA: TGTGCCAGCAGCTTAAGAGGGGATTCGAAATCACCCCTCCACTTT
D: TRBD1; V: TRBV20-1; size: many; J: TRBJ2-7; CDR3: CSASGQGDLSYEQYF; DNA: TGCAGTGCTAGCGGACAGGGGGATCTCTCCTACGAGCAGTACTTC
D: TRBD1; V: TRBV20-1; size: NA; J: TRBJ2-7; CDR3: CSAREYGTGTYEQHF; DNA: TGCAGTGCTAGAGAATACGGGACAGGTACTTACGAGCAGCACTTC
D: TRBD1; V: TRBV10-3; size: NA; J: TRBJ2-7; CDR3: CAINRDRGLEQYF; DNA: TGTGCCATCAACCGGGACAGGGGGCTCGAGCAGTACTTC
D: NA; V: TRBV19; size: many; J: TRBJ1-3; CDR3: CASIPDSGNTIYF; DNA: TGTGCCAGTATCCCAGACTCGGGAAACACCATATATTTT
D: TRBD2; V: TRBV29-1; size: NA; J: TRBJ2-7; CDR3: CSGGLADRSYEQYF; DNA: TGCAGCGGTGGACTAGCGGACCGCTCCTACGAGCAGTACTTC